This TCR beta chain stems from a study of beta chain features in type 1 diabetes. Broader study findings: Within each of all four CD4+ subsets, Type 1 diabetes patients had TCRB CDR3s that were moderately but significantly shorter. Naive, central memory and Treg TCRB repertoires seemed to resemble each other more closely in patients than they did in healthy donors. Reduced insertions and increased deletions marked VDJ junctions in type 1 diabetes patients.

The authors took one heparinised blood draw, averaging approximately 110 mL, from each donor. Staining for CD45RO/CCR7/CD25/CD127/CD95/CD27 allowed sorting of CD4+ naive, central memory, regulatory and stem cell-like memory cells. Expressed TCRB transcripts got sequenced, as all isolated RNA was reverse transcribed. Produced via immunoSEQ multiplex PCR; TCRdb's table is partial and in-frame only. The sample yields around 97,000 clones, under 30% seen once. Concerning this clone itself: Its target is not known.

The CDR3 consists of 19 residues. CDR1 and CDR2 from the germline V gene are SEHNR and FQNEAQ (reference sequence). V trimming: 1 base; J trimming: 6 bases; junction bases outside the gene matches: 16. V and J are TRBV7-9 and TRBJ2-1; 9 bases match TRBD2. The sample was central memory CD4+ T cells from blood. The source is a woman in her late teens or twenties with type 1 diabetes. The CDR3 is CASSLVRGRVAGDPNEQFF. The CDR3 DNA reads TGTGCCAGCAGCTTAGTCCGCGGAAGGGTAGCGGGAGACCCCAATGAGCAGTTCTTC.